This T cell receptor (beta chain) was identified during a study of molecular identifiers for immune sequencing clone quantification. Study details: Replicate experiments took RNA from around 20,000 or 100,000 naive CD8 cells, divided it five ways and sequenced four.

A CD8+CD4-CCR7+CD45RA+ phenotype served as the sorting definition for naive CD8 T cells. Bulk TCR libraries were made with methods that had been previously described and with listed TCR primers. TCRdb fed the PCR reads into MiXCR, producing one record per CDR3 protein. The sample lists around 480,000 distinct CDR3 sequences, about 25% seen once, with approximately 0.8% in the top ten. This CDR3 is 17 amino acids long. J was trimmed by 6 bases and V by 5 bases; bases with no gene match: 15. Germline loops: CDR1 MDHEN, CDR2 SYDVKM. The study's findings and limits: Over 99% of CMV-specific effector molecules, but under 1% of naive ones, were in clones above 20 copies.

There are a few counts of this clonotype. Its antigen is currently unknown. The V gene is TRBV28, the J gene TRBJ2-2; 7 bases are shared with TRBD1. The sequenced sample consisted of naive CD8+ T cells from blood, with Jurkat cell RNA spiked in. The subset is: FACS-sorted CD8+CD4-CCR7+CD45RA+ naive T cells. The TCR comes from a human donor in good health. Some libraries in this study had Jurkat cell RNA spiked in. DNA for the CDR3: TGTGCCAGCAGTCTGAGGCCTCAGGGGGTGTACTCCGGGGAGCTGTTTTTT. Protein: CASSLRPQGVYSGELFF.